These 28 T cell receptor beta chains were all obtained from the same sample, sequenced in a study of chemoradiotherapy in HPV16-positive cancers. Profiling relied on immunoSEQ multiplex PCR, and the TCRdb table lists in-frame clones only, not all of them. The sample lists 20,000 to 30,000 clones, about 90% occurring once. The sequencing used blood, collected from a patient who underwent chemoradiotherapy. These receptors were collected from a human donor with HPV-associated anogenital cancer.

V and J are TRBV10-3 and TRBJ1-1; tentative D call: TRBD1 (6 bases). CDR1 ENHRY and CDR2 SYGVKD come from the germline V gene. This CDR3 is built from 14 residues. The germline V and J ends were trimmed by 8 bases and 4 bases, with 17 bases remaining between them. The CDR3 bases are TGTGCCATCTCAAGGCAGGGGAGTGGCACTGAAGCTTTCTTT. This codes for CAISRQGSGTEAFF.

The J gene is TRBJ2-7, the V gene TRBV27; a possible D gene is TRBD2 (6 bases). This CDR3 spans 13 amino acids. The ends were cut back, 0 bases at V and 4 bases at J, with 7 bases in the middle. The germline CDR1 and CDR2 sequences are MNHEY and SMNVEV (reference sequence). The CDR3 here is CASSLSGGYEQYF. In nucleotides, the CDR3 is TGTGCCAGCAGTTTATCGGGGGGTTACGAGCAGTACTTC.

V and J are TRBV4-1 and TRBJ2-5; D may match TRBD1 or TRBD2 (6 bases each). Per the germline V gene, CDR1 is MGHRA and CDR2 is YSYEKL. The CDR3 is 15 residues long. V lost 3 bases to trimming and J lost 1 base, with 12 bases between them. The CDR3 DNA sequence: TGCGCCAGCAGCCACCAAGGAGGGGGCCAAGAGACCCAGTACTTC. Its translation is CASSHQGGGQETQYF.

This rearrangement joins TRBV5-4 to TRBJ2-1; TRBD2 matches at 12 bases. CDR1 is SGHNT, CDR2 YYREEE, per germline (reference sequence). The CDR3 contains 16 residues. V gave up 4 bases and J gave up 4 bases; unmatched junction bases: 6. The DNA for the CDR3 is TGTGCCAGCAGCCCTCCTAGCGGGGGGGCGTACAATGAGCAGTTCTTC. Residues: CASSPPSGGAYNEQFF.

The chain links TRBV10-3 to TRBJ2-7; a weak D match, TRBD1 (6 bases). Trimming removed 5 bases at V and 7 bases at J, with 12 bases between. In germline, CDR1 is ENHRY, CDR2 SYGVKD. The CDR3 has 12 amino acids. As DNA, the CDR3 is TGTGCCATCAGTACTGGACAGCTTGAGCAGTACTTC. Translation: CAISTGQLEQYF.

V is TRBV7-8 and J is TRBJ2-1; 10 bases match TRBD1. There are 16 residues in the CDR3. Trimming removed 0 bases from V and 3 bases from J; junction bases left unmatched: 2. Germline V gives CDR1 SGHVS, CDR2 FQNEAQ. CDR3 nucleotide sequence: TGTGCCAGCAGCTTAGCGACAGGGGGCAGCTACAATGAGCAGTTCTTC. Protein product: CASSLATGGSYNEQFF.

V is TRBV7-2 and J is TRBJ1-3; no clear D gene. Germline CDR1 is SGHTA and CDR2 is FQGNSA. The CDR3 extends over 14 amino acids. The V end lost 5 bases, the J end lost 0 bases, and 8 bases lay between the germline ends. In DNA form, the CDR3 reads TGTGCCAGCAGCCCCCATGTCTCTGGAAACACCATATATTTT. Translating it yields CASSPHVSGNTIYF.

The rearrangement joins TRBV11-2 to TRBJ2-7; the D is unclear. This CDR3 contains 13 residues. V lost 5 bases, J lost 6 bases, and 14 bases lay in between. The germline gives CDR1 SGHAT, CDR2 FQNNGV. CDR3 loop: CASSPPRAGEQYF. CDR3 bases: TGTGCCAGCAGCCCCCCCCGGGCTGGCGAGCAGTACTTC. Combining the CDR3 with reference TRBV11-2 and TRBJ2-7 gives the whole variable domain EAGVAQSPRYKIIEKRQSVAFWCNPISGHATLYWYQQILGQGPKLLIQFQNNGVVDDSQLPKDRFSAERLKGVDSTLKIQPAKLEDSAVYLCASSPPRAGEQYFGPGTRLTVT.

V gene TRBV30 combines with J gene TRBJ2-1; 7 bases are shared with TRBD1. Germline lookup yields CDR1 GTSNPN and CDR2 SVGIG (reference sequence). The CDR3 runs 15 residues. Losses at the gene ends were 2 bases for V and 4 bases for J; bases not matched to a gene: 8. The CDR3 nucleotides are TGTGCCTGGAGTAGACAGGGCCTTGATTACAATGAGCAGTTCTTC. Translated: CAWSRQGLDYNEQFF.

The rearrangement links TRBV7-9 to TRBJ1-5; D not resolved. The V and J ends lost 4 bases and 0 bases respectively, with 10 bases between them. The CDR3 contains 15 residues. Germline-derived CDR1 and CDR2 are SEHNR and FQNEAQ (reference sequence). The CDR3 loop reads CASSYSDLSNQPQHF. The CDR3 region has the DNA TGTGCCAGCAGCTACTCGGACCTTAGCAATCAGCCCCAGCATTTT. Supplemented by reference TRBV7-9 and TRBJ1-5, the full variable domain reads DTGVSQNPRHKITKRGQNVTFRCDPISEHNRLYWYRQTLGQGPEFLTYFQNEAQLEKSRLLSDRFSAERPKGSFSTLEIQRTEQGDSAMYLCASSYSDLSNQPQHFGDGTRLSIL.

The chain carries TRBV28 and TRBJ2-5, with D perhaps TRBD1 or TRBD2 (5 bases each). The assigned J gene may be wrong: the sequence end matches TRBJ2-7 better. Per germline, CDR1 MDHEN and CDR2 SYDVKM. The CDR3 totals 12 residues. CDR3 DNA sequence: TGTGCCAGCAGTTCCGGGGCGTACGAGCAGTACTTC. Translation gives CASSSGAYEQYF.

The genes are TRBV6-6 and TRBJ2-2; 8 bases fit TRBD2. The CDR3 consists of 16 residues. CDR1 is MNHNY and CDR2 is SVGAGI in the germline V gene (reference sequence). V was clipped by 6 bases and J by 4 bases; unmatched bases: 10. The CDR3 DNA is TGTGCCAGCAGCCACTTAGCGGGGAGATTCACCGGGGAGCTGTTTTTT. Protein: CASSHLAGRFTGELFF.

The chain recombines TRBV4-2 with TRBJ2-3, with 7 bases aligning to TRBD1. Germline trimming cut 4 bases from V and 2 bases from J; bases unmatched to any gene: 18. CDR3 length: 19 residues. The germline gives CDR1 LGHNA, CDR2 YNFKEQ. The CDR3: CASSPLSLGGKINTDTQYF. The CDR3, as DNA: TGTGCCAGCAGCCCCCTCTCGTTAGGGGGCAAGATTAACACAGATACGCAGTATTTT.

This rearrangement joins TRBV5-4 to TRBJ2-3, with D perhaps TRBD1 or TRBD2 (6 bases each). The germline V and J ends were trimmed by 4 bases and 5 bases, with 17 bases remaining between them. This CDR3 contains 15 residues. The germline V gene encodes CDR1 SGHNT and CDR2 YYREEE (reference sequence). Here the CDR3 DNA reads TGTGCCAGCAGCAAACCTACGGGGGCGAGAGATACGCAGTATTTT. Translating it yields CASSKPTGARDTQYF.

A single count supports this clone. The chain carries TRBV19 and TRBJ1-6, with a tentative D call TRBD1 (6 bases). The CDR3 runs 16 residues. Trimming left V 6 bases short and J 5 bases short, with 17 bases between. Germline values: CDR1 LNHDA, CDR2 SQIVND (reference sequence). The CDR3 nucleotides are TGTGCCAGTAGGAAAACAGGGTTTGGGGATAATTCACCCCTCCACTTT. Its protein is CASRKTGFGDNSPLHF.

The chain has TRBV11-3 and TRBJ1-1; 9 positions match TRBD1. This CDR3 spans 13 amino acids. CDR1 is SGHNT and CDR2 is YENEEA in the germline V gene. V dropped 5 bases and J dropped 5; count of bases not matched to a gene: 3. The CDR3 spells CASSLDRGTEAFF. CDR3 DNA sequence: TGTGCCAGCAGCCTTGACAGGGGGACTGAAGCTTTCTTT.

The chain employs TRBV18 and TRBJ2-5; 10 nucleotides agree with TRBD1. The germline V gene has CDR1 KGHSH and CDR2 LQKENI. The J segment lost 5 bases and the V segment lost 7 bases, leaving 10 bases of the junction unmatched. There are 15 residues in the CDR3. The CDR3 loop is CASFPAGTGEETQYF. DNA of the CDR3: TGTGCCAGCTTCCCGGCCGGGACAGGGGAGGAGACCCAGTACTTC.

The J gene is TRBJ1-1, the V gene TRBV6-5, with a weak D call TRBD1 (5 bases). CDR1 MNHEY and CDR2 SVGAGI come from the germline V gene. The CDR3 extends over 12 amino acids. V was pared by 4 bases and J by 4 bases, with 7 bases between. CDR3 in amino acids: CASSSQGTEAFF. CDR3 DNA sequence: TGTGCCAGCAGTTCTCAGGGCACTGAAGCTTTCTTT.

The chain combines TRBV18 with TRBJ1-2; TRBD1 agrees at 9 bases. CDR3 size: 15 residues. J gave up 7 bases and V 4 bases, and 10 bases lay outside the gene matches. The germline V gene encodes CDR1 KGHSH and CDR2 LQKENI. The CDR3 region is CASSLTGDRATGYTF. DNA of the CDR3: TGTGCCAGCTCACTCACAGGGGACAGGGCGACTGGCTACACCTTC.

The chain uses TRBV19 and TRBJ2-2; 7 bases are shared with TRBD1. The V and J ends lost 7 bases and 5 bases, in that order; junction bases with no gene match: 13. This CDR3 comprises 16 residues. The germline CDR1 and CDR2 sequences are LNHDA and SQIVND (reference sequence). This CDR3 reads CASNRGSVVRTGELFF. The DNA of the CDR3 is TGTGCCAGTAACAGGGGATCGGTCGTTAGGACCGGGGAGCTGTTTTTT.

This clone was seen once. The chain carries TRBV27 and TRBJ1-2; TRBD1 matches 7 bases. Germline V gene data show CDR1 as MNHEY and CDR2 as SMNVEV (reference sequence). The CDR3 totals 19 residues. J lost 9 bases, V lost 5 bases, and 27 bases had no gene match. CDR3 sequence: CASSAVFPSDGQDRSSYTF. The CDR3 DNA is TGTGCCAGCAGTGCCGTATTCCCCTCCGACGGACAGGATAGGTCGAGCTACACCTTC.

The gene calls are TRBV19 and TRBJ1-5; D is unresolved. The germline V gene encodes CDR1 LNHDA and CDR2 SQIVND (reference sequence). There are 16 residues in the CDR3. Trimming stripped 1 base from V and 2 bases from J, with 12 bases between. CDR3 sequence: CASSIASTGGNQPQHF. The CDR3 nucleotides read TGTGCCAGTAGTATAGCTTCTACGGGTGGCAATCAGCCCCAGCATTTT. Together with reference TRBV19 and TRBJ1-5, the CDR3 gives the full variable domain: DGGITQSPKYLFRKEGQNVTLSCEQNLNHDAMYWYRQDPGQGLRLIYYSQIVNDFQKGDIAEGYSVSREKKESFPLTVTSAQKNPTAFYLCASSIASTGGNQPQHFGDGTRLSIL.

The chain carries TRBV4-2 and TRBJ1-1, with 8 bases lining up with TRBD1. This CDR3 spans 16 amino acids. Looked up from germline, CDR1 is LGHNA and CDR2 is YNFKEQ. V lost 1 base and J lost 2; bases outside the gene matches: 6. The CDR3 here is CASSQVPTGVNTEAFF. CDR3 sequence (DNA): TGTGCCAGCAGCCAAGTACCGACAGGGGTCAACACTGAAGCTTTCTTT.

The DNA for the CDR3 is TGCGCCAGCAGCCAAGCGCCCGCGGGGGACGAGCAGTACTTC. This gives the protein CASSQAPAGDEQYF. The chain combines TRBV4-3 with TRBJ2-5, with TRBD2 matching over 7 bases. The DNA end favors TRBJ2-7, so the J call may be wrong. Germline CDR1 and CDR2: LGHNA and YSLEER. The CDR3 has 14 residues.

The V and J genes are TRBV5-4 and TRBJ2-1, with a weak D call TRBD2 (5 bases). Deletions cut 1 base from V and 9 bases from J, with 8 bases between. CDR1 and CDR2 from the germline V gene are SGHNT and YYREEE (reference sequence). CDR3 size: 12 residues. The CDR3 spells CASSLREGEQFF. The CDR3 DNA is TGTGCCAGCAGCTTGCGGGAAGGTGAGCAGTTCTTC.

The chain is built from TRBV25-1 and TRBJ2-1; possible D gene TRBD2, 6 bases. The germline V gene encodes CDR1 MGHDK and CDR2 SYGVNS. Trimming removed 5 bases at V and 8 bases at J, with 13 bases between. This CDR3 spans 13 amino acids. The CDR3 DNA sequence: TGTGCCAGCAGTCCACCCGGGAGATATGAGCAGTTCTTC. Encoded protein: CASSPPGRYEQFF.

The chain recombines TRBV2 with TRBJ1-3, with unresolved D. CDR1 SNHLY and CDR2 FYNNEI come from the germline V gene. Trimming took 6 bases from V and 0 from J, leaving 12 bases between them. This CDR3 is 15 amino acids long. The CDR3, as DNA: TGTGCCAGCAGGTTAGGACCCGACTCTGGAAACACCATATATTTT. Translated, it gives CASRLGPDSGNTIYF.

This CDR3 is CASSESSGVYGYTF. Here the CDR3 DNA reads TGTGCCAGCAGTGAATCCTCAGGGGTCTATGGCTACACCTTC. The V call is TRBV25-1, the J call TRBJ1-2; D perhaps matches TRBD1 (6 bases). Germline V gene data show CDR1 as MGHDK and CDR2 as SYGVNS. The V end lost 1 base, the J end lost 4 bases, and 10 bases lay between the germline ends. The CDR3 consists of 14 residues.